The 22 T cell receptor beta chains below come from one sample, sequenced in a study of blood T cell repertoires in COVID-19. TCRdb keeps only in-frame clones here, not all; method: immunoSEQ multiplex PCR. Of under 200,000 clones in the sample, about 90% are singletons; the top ten hold 7%. The material sequenced was PBMCs or T cells enriched from blood (not recorded which). Every receptor here comes from a woman in her forties or fifties who had recovered from COVID-19.

Worth noting for this clone: Other DNA sequences in this specimen translate into the identical CDR3. The rearrangement joins TRBV2 to TRBJ2-3, with TRBD1 matching 7 bases. The CDR3 has 15 residues. Germline values: CDR1 SNHLY, CDR2 FYNNEI. V was pared by 4 bases and J by 1 base, with 5 bases of the junction left unmatched. The CDR3, as DNA: TGTGCCAGCAGTGGACAGGGCTTAGGCACAGATACGCAGTATTTT. Translating it yields CASSGQGLGTDTQYF. The full variable domain, rest sourced from reference TRBV2 and TRBJ2-3, is EPEVTQTPSHQVTQMGQEVILRCVPISNHLYFYWYRQILGQKVEFLVSFYNNEISEKSEIFDDQFSVERPDGSNFTLKIRSTKLEDSAMYFCASSGQGLGTDTQYFGPGTRLTVL.

J is TRBJ2-7 and V is TRBV28; D might be TRBD1 (6 bases). Per germline, CDR1 MDHEN and CDR2 SYDVKM. V was clipped by 5 bases and J by 4 bases, with 12 bases between them. This CDR3 comprises 13 residues. In DNA, the CDR3 is TGTGCCAGCAGTCTTCCCGGACAGTACGAGCAGTACTTC. It specifies CASSLPGQYEQYF.

This clone was counted a single time. The chain has TRBV19 and TRBJ2-7; D might be TRBD2 (5 bases). CDR1 and CDR2 (germline): LNHDA, SQIVND (reference sequence). V lost 5 bases and J lost 2, with 16 bases in between. This CDR3 is 15 amino acids long. The CDR3 DNA follows: TGTGCCAGTAGTCCTACGGGGTTGCTGACCTACGAGCAGTACTTC. Encoded protein: CASSPTGLLTYEQYF.

The chain uses TRBV25-1 and TRBJ2-5; D uncertain. Germline CDR1 and CDR2: MGHDK and SYGVNS. The CDR3 contains 15 residues. Trimming removed 3 bases at V and 4 bases at J, with 15 bases between. CDR3 nucleotides: TGTGCCAGCAGTGAGAACGGAGTTCTTAGAGAGACCCAGTACTTC. Protein sequence: CASSENGVLRETQYF.

The chain employs TRBV28 and TRBJ2-6; the D is unclear. V shed 6 bases and J shed 0 bases, with 9 bases lying between them. The CDR3 is 15 residues long. Germline CDR1 reads MDHEN; CDR2 reads SYDVKM. The CDR3 loop reads CASRTPNSGANVLTF. The CDR3 DNA reads TGTGCCAGCAGGACACCTAACTCTGGGGCCAACGTCCTGACTTTC.

The chain recombines TRBV28 with TRBJ1-5; D might be TRBD1 (6 bases). The germline CDR1 and CDR2 sequences are MDHEN and SYDVKM. V was clipped by 6 bases and J by 2 bases, with 14 bases between them. The CDR3 has 15 residues. CDR3 coding DNA: TGTGCCAGCAGCCTCGACAGGTATCGCAATCAGCCCCAGCATTTT. Protein: CASSLDRYRNQPQHF.

CDR3: CASTQGSKANEKLFF. In nucleotides, the CDR3 is TGTGCCAGCACCCAGGGATCAAAGGCTAATGAAAAACTGTTTTTT. This chain joins TRBV28 and TRBJ1-4; the D gene is possibly TRBD1 (5 bases). The V end lost 7 bases, the J end lost 3 bases, and 15 bases lay between the germline ends. Looked up from germline, CDR1 is MDHEN and CDR2 is SYDVKM. This CDR3 comprises 15 residues.

J is TRBJ2-1 and V is TRBV24-1; D is perhaps TRBD1 (6 bases). Trimming shortened V by 4 bases and J by 1 base, and 13 bases separated the two germline ends. The germline CDR1 and CDR2 sequences are KGHDR and SFDVKD. This CDR3 is built from 16 residues. The CDR3 sequence is CATSEPTGSSYNEQFF. CDR3 sequence (DNA): TGTGCCACCAGTGAGCCCACAGGGAGTTCCTACAATGAGCAGTTCTTC.

This chain links TRBV6-5 with TRBJ2-5; TRBD1 matches at 9 bases. J gave up 3 bases and V 4 bases, and 6 bases lay outside the gene matches. CDR3 size: 15 residues. The germline gives CDR1 MNHEY, CDR2 SVGAGI. CDR3 DNA sequence: TGTGCCAGCAGTTTCGGACAGGGGCGGAAAGAGACCCAGTACTTC. Translating it yields CASSFGQGRKETQYF.

The chain uses TRBV28 and TRBJ2-1; 9 nucleotides match TRBD1. This CDR3 region has 14 residues. Germline lookup yields CDR1 MDHEN and CDR2 SYDVKM. V shed 6 bases and J 10 bases; nucleotides not matched to a gene: 10. In DNA, the CDR3 is TGTGCCAGCAGGGAACAGGGGGCCAACTACGAGCAGTTCTTC. This codes for CASREQGANYEQFF.

The gene calls are TRBV27 and TRBJ2-7; D may be TRBD2 (5 bases). Looked up from germline, CDR1 is MNHEY and CDR2 is SMNVEV (reference sequence). Trimming took off 4 bases at V and 5 bases at J, with 12 bases between the two ends. This CDR3 spans 13 amino acids. CDR3 DNA: TGTGCCAGCAGTTACATTGGAGGCCACGAGCAGTACTTC. The encoded protein is CASSYIGGHEQYF.

This clone was detected only once. J is TRBJ2-1 and V is TRBV3-1 (or the pseudogene TRBV3-2), with TRBD2 matching 7 bases. Germline V gene lookup returns CDR1 LGHDT and CDR2 YNNKEL (reference sequence). The trim removed 7 bases at V and 9 bases at J, leaving 9 bases unmatched. This CDR3 comprises 13 residues. The CDR3 DNA reads TGTGCCAGCAACATAGGACTAGGAAGTGAGCAGTTCTTC. Encoded protein: CASNIGLGSEQFF.

The V gene is TRBV6-6, the J gene TRBJ2-1; D not certain. CDR3 size: 16 residues. Germline CDR1 reads MNHNY; CDR2 reads SVGAGI (reference sequence). V lost 5 bases and J 0 bases, leaving 14 bases between the germline ends. Here the CDR3 reads CASSPLIGLSYNEQFF. CDR3 DNA sequence: TGTGCCAGCAGTCCACTGATTGGTCTCTCCTACAATGAGCAGTTCTTC.

This clone appeared once. CDR3: CASSYTNLNYGYTF. CDR3 in DNA: TGTGCCAGCAGTTACACAAACCTTAACTATGGCTACACCTTC. V and J are TRBV6-5 and TRBJ1-2; no clear D gene. Trimming left V 2 bases short and J 1 base short, with 8 bases between. The CDR3 totals 14 residues. The germline V gene encodes CDR1 MNHEY and CDR2 SVGAGI.

Comment on this clone: This CDR3 is also generated by other DNA sequences in the sample. The chain has TRBV28 and TRBJ2-5; D might be TRBD1 (7 bases). The germline gives CDR1 MDHEN, CDR2 SYDVKM. The CDR3 has 14 residues. V lost 3 bases and J 4 bases, leaving 12 bases between the germline ends. CDR3 sequence reads: CASSFRRGPETQYF. CDR3 coding DNA: TGTGCCAGCAGTTTTCGGAGGGGGCCAGAGACCCAGTACTTC.

V usage is TRBV30 and J usage is TRBJ1-6; 7 bases are shared with TRBD1. J lost 6 bases, V lost 5 bases, and 7 bases had no gene match. Germline V gives CDR1 GTSNPN, CDR2 SVGIG (reference sequence). The CDR3 has 14 residues. CDR3 in DNA: TGTGCCTGGGCTACCGGGACAGCTAATTCACCCCTCCACTTT. It codes for CAWATGTANSPLHF.

The CDR3 loop reads CASSSLDRVGSYEQYF. The CDR3 DNA reads TGTGCCAGCAGCTCGTTGGACAGGGTCGGCTCCTACGAGCAGTACTTC. This sequence joins TRBV7-9 and TRBJ2-7; 8 bases fit TRBD1. V gave up 4 bases and J gave up 0 bases; unmatched junction bases: 8. This CDR3 is built from 16 residues. Per the germline V gene, CDR1 is SEHNR and CDR2 is FQNEAQ (reference sequence).

This clone was found once. The chain has TRBV5-1 and TRBJ2-1; TRBD2 agrees at 11 bases. Per germline, CDR1 SGHRS and CDR2 YFSETQ. The CDR3 loop spans 14 amino acids. Trimming at V came to 6 bases and at J to 6 bases, leaving 5 bases not matched to a gene. The CDR3, as DNA: TGCGCCAGCACACCGACTAGCGGGGCCAATGAGCAGTTCTTC. Its protein product is CASTPTSGANEQFF.

There are a few counts of this clone. The V gene is TRBV19, the J gene TRBJ2-1; D is perhaps TRBD2 (5 bases). V gave up 5 bases and J gave up 2 bases, with 13 bases separating them. The CDR3 extends over 15 amino acids. In germline, CDR1 is LNHDA, CDR2 SQIVND (reference sequence). In nucleotides, the CDR3 is TGTGCCAGTAGTCCGTCAGCGGAACCCTACAATGAGCAGTTCTTC. Its protein product is CASSPSAEPYNEQFF.

V and J are TRBV27 and TRBJ1-1, with a tentative D call TRBD1 (6 bases). The V gene's germline CDR1 is MNHEY and CDR2 SMNVEV (reference sequence). V lost 4 bases, J lost 2 bases, and 14 bases lay in between. The CDR3 runs 15 residues. In DNA form, the CDR3 reads TGTGCCAGCAGTTCGCCGACAGGCTACAACACTGAAGCTTTCTTT. Protein: CASSSPTGYNTEAFF.

The rearrangement uses TRBV5-1 and TRBJ1-6; 7 bases align to TRBD1. Germline V lookup: CDR1 SGHRS, CDR2 YFSETQ. The CDR3 has 16 amino acids. V lost 0 bases, J lost 3 bases, and 3 bases stayed unmatched. CDR3 region: CASSLAGQRYNSPLHF. The CDR3, as DNA: TGCGCCAGCAGCTTGGCGGGACAGCGCTATAATTCACCCCTCCACTTT.

The V and J genes are TRBV4-1 and TRBJ2-7; D is perhaps TRBD1 (6 bases). V was cut by 0 bases and J by 4 bases, with 10 bases left in between. In germline, CDR1 is MGHRA, CDR2 YSYEKL. This CDR3 is built from 14 residues. The CDR3 region is CASSQETGVYEQYF. In nucleotides, the CDR3 is TGCGCCAGCAGCCAAGAGACAGGTGTGTACGAGCAGTACTTC.